The present T cell receptor beta chain was sequenced within a study of persistence of HIV-infected CD4 T cells. On the study more broadly: The sample holds CD4+ T cells responsive to CMV or HIV-1 Gag.

Sequencing used immunoSEQ version 4 in survey mode. Generated by immunoSEQ multiplex PCR, the TCRdb table keeps only in-frame clones and is missing some. The sample lists over 30,000 clones, 82% occurring once. The stimulus was lysate of CMV-infected fibroblasts, approximately 9.6 ug/mL. CD40L/CD69 double-negative CD45RO-high memory CD4+ T cells were collected. V gave up 2 bases and J gave up 1 base, with 8 bases separating them. Germline-derived CDR1 and CDR2 are SGHDN and FVKESK. The CDR3 covers 14 residues. Of note for this clone: The antigen is undetermined.

The sequencing here drew on CD4+ T cells sorted from PBMCs after roughly 20-hour stimulation, taken from a patient who received antiretroviral therapy. V usage is TRBV14 and J usage is TRBJ1-1; tentative D call: TRBD1 (5 bases). This sequence originates from an adult woman with HIV who was CMV-seropositive. CDR3 nucleotides: TGTGCCAGCAGCCAAAGGGGCCAGAACACTGAAGCTTTCTTT. It translates to CASSQRGQNTEAFF.